This TCR beta chain was observed in a study of CD8 T cells in ankylosing spondylitis. This clonotype was counted ten times or more. TCRdb reanalysed the 5' RACE reads using MiXCR and keeps one entry per CDR3 protein. The table has 250,000 or so distinct CDR3 sequences, 8% to 11% seen once. V lost 3 bases and J lost 6; bases outside the gene matches: 6. Germline V CDR1 and CDR2: SSHAT, FNYEAQ (reference sequence). This CDR3 is 16 amino acids long. The V call is TRBV7-7, the J call TRBJ2-3; 13 nucleotides match TRBD2. The TCR was taken from a male donor with ankylosing spondylitis or in good health (not recorded which). Sequenced: blood, either unsorted or a sorted T cell fraction (not recorded which). The chain's CDR3 is CASSFGLAGESDTQYF. CDR3 bases: TGTGCCAGCAGCTTCGGACTAGCGGGAGAGTCGGATACGCAGTATTTT.